The clone carrying this T cell receptor beta chain turned up a few times. Its antigen remains unidentified. This sample stems from a study of beta chain features in type 1 diabetes. Study summary: All samples combined gave roughly 100 million sorted cells for examination. Broader study findings: Sequencing used cDNA, and cells with high TCR expression could therefore be over-represented.

Looked up from germline, CDR1 is MNHEY and CDR2 is SMNVEV (reference sequence). This CDR3 is built from 13 residues. V was clipped by 9 bases and J by 8 bases, with 17 bases between them. A heparinised blood draw that averaged about 120 mL was obtained once from each donor. The study reverse transcribed the entire isolated RNA, so it sequenced expressed TCRB transcripts. Clones were read by immunoSEQ multiplex PCR, and TCRdb kept only the in-frame ones, dropping some. The sample shows roughly 290,000 clones, around 7.8% of them seen only once. The specimen sequenced was central memory CD4+ T cells from blood. This receptor was taken from a woman between 18 and 29 years old in good health. The V and J genes are TRBV27 and TRBJ2-4; D is unresolved. Here the CDR3 DNA reads TGTGCCAGAAATAGGGCTTGGGAAGACATTCAGTACTTC. It yields the protein CARNRAWEDIQYF.